The sample holds a few counts of the clone carrying this T cell receptor (beta chain). Its antigen is unidentified. Making use of molecular barcodes, quantitative 5'-RACE generated TCR beta libraries. TCRdb re-analysed the 5' RACE reads in MiXCR, keeping a single row per CDR3 protein. This sample has about 36,000 distinct CDR3 sequences, with roughly 9.6% found just once. These data come from a study of CD8 T cells in ankylosing spondylitis. General study points: According to the report, clones linked to the disease were significantly enriched in matched synovial fluid samples taken from ankylosing spondylitis patients. Several highly homologous variants made up a TCR beta motif, and this motif appeared characteristic of ankylosing spondylitis blood. Several of the motif variants were reported before in synovial fluid and blood from reactive arthritis.

V lost 2 bases, J lost 5 bases, and 9 bases stayed unmatched. The CDR3 loop spans 17 amino acids. Germline V lookup: CDR1 LGHDT, CDR2 YNNKEL (reference sequence). Sequencing was performed on synovial fluid, either unsorted or a sorted T cell fraction (not recorded which). The V call is TRBV3-1, the J call TRBJ2-3; 11 nucleotides align to TRBD2. This receptor was taken from a male donor with ankylosing spondylitis. CDR3 sequence: CASSQFRASGRKDTQYF. The CDR3 region has the DNA TGTGCCAGCAGCCAATTCAGGGCTAGCGGGAGGAAAGATACGCAGTATTTT.